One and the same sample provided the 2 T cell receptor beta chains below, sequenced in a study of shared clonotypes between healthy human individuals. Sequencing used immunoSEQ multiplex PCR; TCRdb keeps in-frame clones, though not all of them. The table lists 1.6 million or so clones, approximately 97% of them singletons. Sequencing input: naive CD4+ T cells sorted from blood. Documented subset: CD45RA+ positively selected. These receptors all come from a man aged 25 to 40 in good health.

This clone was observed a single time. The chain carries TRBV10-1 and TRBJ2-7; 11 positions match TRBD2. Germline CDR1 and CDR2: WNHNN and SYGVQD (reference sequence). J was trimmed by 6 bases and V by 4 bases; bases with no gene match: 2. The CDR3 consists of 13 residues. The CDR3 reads CASSGLAGGEQYF. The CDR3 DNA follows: TGCGCCAGCAGTGGGCTAGCGGGAGGCGAGCAGTACTTC.

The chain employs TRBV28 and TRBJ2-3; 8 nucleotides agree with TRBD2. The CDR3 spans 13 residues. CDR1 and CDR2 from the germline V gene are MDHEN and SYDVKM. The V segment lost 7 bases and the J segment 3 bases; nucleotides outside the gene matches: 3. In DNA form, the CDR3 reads TGTGCCAGCATCGGGGGGGCGACAGATACGCAGTATTTT. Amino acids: CASIGGATDTQYF.